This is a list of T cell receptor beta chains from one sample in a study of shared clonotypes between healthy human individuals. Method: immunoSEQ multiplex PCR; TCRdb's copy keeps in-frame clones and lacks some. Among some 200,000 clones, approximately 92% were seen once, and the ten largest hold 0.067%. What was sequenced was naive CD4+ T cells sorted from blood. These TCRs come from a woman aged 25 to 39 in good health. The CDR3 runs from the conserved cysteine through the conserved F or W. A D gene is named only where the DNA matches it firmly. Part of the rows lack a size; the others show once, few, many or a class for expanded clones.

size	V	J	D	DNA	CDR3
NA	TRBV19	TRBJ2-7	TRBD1	TGTGCCAGTAGTATTGGGACCGGGACAGGGAGGGCCTACGAGCAGTACTTC	CASSIGTGTGRAYEQYF
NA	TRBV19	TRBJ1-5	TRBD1	TGTGCCAGTAGTAAAGGACAGGGTGGAATGATCCAGCCCCAGCATTTT	CASSKGQGGMIQPQHF
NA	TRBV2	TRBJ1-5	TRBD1	TGTGCCAGCAGTTCGACAGGGGGCAATCAGCCCCAGCATTTT	CASSSTGGNQPQHF
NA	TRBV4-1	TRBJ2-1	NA	TGCGCCAGCCAGAATATGGAAAGGTCCTACAATGAGCAGTTCTTC	CASQNMERSYNEQFF
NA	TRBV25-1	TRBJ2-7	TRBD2	TGTGCCAGCAGTGGAGACCTCGGGGGGGTGCAGGCCTACGAGCAGTACTTC	CASSGDLGGVQAYEQYF
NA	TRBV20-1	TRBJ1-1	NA	TGCAGGACCCTGAACACTGAAGCTTTCTTT	CRTLNTEAFF
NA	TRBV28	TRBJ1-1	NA	TGTGCCAGCAACCAGAGGGGTTCTGAAGCTTTCTTT	CASNQRGSEAFF
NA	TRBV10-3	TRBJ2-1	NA	TGTGCCATCAGTAGTAGCTCATATGAGCAGTTCTTC	CAISSSSYEQFF
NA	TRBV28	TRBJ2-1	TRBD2	TGTGCCAGCAGTTCGCCCCCGACTAGCGGGAGACATCAGTTCTTC	CASSSPPTSGRHQFF
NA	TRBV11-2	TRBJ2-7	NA	TGTGCCAGCAGCTTAGATCCTTACGAGCAGTACTTC	CASSLDPYEQYF
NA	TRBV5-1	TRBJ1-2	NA	TGCGCCAGCAGCGCGGGACTCAAAGGGGGCTACACCTTC	CASSAGLKGGYTF
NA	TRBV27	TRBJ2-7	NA	TGTGCCAGCAGTTTATCGACAGGGAGGTCCTACGAGCAGTACTTC	CASSLSTGRSYEQYF
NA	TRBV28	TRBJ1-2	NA	TGTGCCAGCAGTTCCCGGGGGCGGAGCGGCTACACCTTC	CASSSRGRSGYTF
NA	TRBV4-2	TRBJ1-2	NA	TGTGCCAGCAGCCACAGGGATGGCTACACCTTC	CASSHRDGYTF
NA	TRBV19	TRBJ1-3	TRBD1	TGTGCCAGTAGTCGCCCGGGGACAGGGGCTTACACCATATATTTT	CASSRPGTGAYTIYF
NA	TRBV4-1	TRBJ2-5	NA	TGCGCCAGCAGCCAAGCCTGGGTAGAGACCCAGTACTTC	CASSQAWVETQYF
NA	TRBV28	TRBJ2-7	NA	TGTGCCAGCAGCTTTCTAGGCCGGGAAAACTACGAGCAGTACTTC	CASSFLGRENYEQYF
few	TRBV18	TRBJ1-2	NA	TGTGCCAGCTCACCGGGCCTGGATCATGGCTACACCTTC	CASSPGLDHGYTF
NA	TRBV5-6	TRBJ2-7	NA	TGTGCCAGCAGCCCCTCTAGCGACTACGAGCAGTACTTC	CASSPSSDYEQYF
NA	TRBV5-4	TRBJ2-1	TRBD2	TGTGCCAGCAGCTTGACCAGACTAGCGGGTGAATACAATGAGCAGTTCTTC	CASSLTRLAGEYNEQFF
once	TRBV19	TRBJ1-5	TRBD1	TGTGCCAGCAACAGGGGTGGCAATCAGCCCCAGCATTTT	CASNRGGNQPQHF
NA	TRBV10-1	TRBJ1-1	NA	TGCGCCAGCAGTGGGGGCCTGGGCACTGAAGCTTTCTTT	CASSGGLGTEAFF
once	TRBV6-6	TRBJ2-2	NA	TGTGCCAGCAGCCTACTCGAGACCGGGGAGCTGTTTTTT	CASSLLETGELFF
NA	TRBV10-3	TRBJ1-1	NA	TGTGCCATCAGCCTCTTGAGGGAAAGGGAAGCTTTCTTT	CAISLLREREAFF
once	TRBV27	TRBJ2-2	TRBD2	TGTGCCAGCATGGGAAGCGGGAGGGCCCGGGGGGCCGGGGAGCTGTTTTTT	CASMGSGRARGAGELFF
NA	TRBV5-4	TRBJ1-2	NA	TGTGCCGGCCTGTACAGATCATATGGCTACACCTTC	CAGLYRSYGYTF
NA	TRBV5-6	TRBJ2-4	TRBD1	TGTGCCAGCAGCTTGAATGAGGGGGCGCCTAACTTC	CASSLNEGAPNF
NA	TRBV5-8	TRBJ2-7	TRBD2	TGTGCCAGCAGCTTGGGGACTAGCGTAACCTACGAGCAGTACTTC	CASSLGTSVTYEQYF
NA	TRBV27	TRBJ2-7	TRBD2	TGTGCCAGCAGTCTCAGAAGTCCTCTAGCGGGACCCTCCTACGAGCAGTACTTC	CASSLRSPLAGPSYEQYF
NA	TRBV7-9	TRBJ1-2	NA	TGTGCCAGCAGCTTAGATACCGGAGGGGGAGGTGGCTACACCTTC	CASSLDTGGGGGYTF
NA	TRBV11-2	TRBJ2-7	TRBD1	TGTGCCAGCAGCCCAAATCCGGGACAGGGTTTCGAGCAGTACTTC	CASSPNPGQGFEQYF
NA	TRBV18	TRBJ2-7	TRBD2	TGTGCCAGCTCACTAGCGGGGGAGGGGGCCAACGAGCAGTACTTC	CASSLAGEGANEQYF
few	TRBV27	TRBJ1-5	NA	TGTGCCAGCAGTTTATCCAGAAATCAGCCCCAGCATTTT	CASSLSRNQPQHF
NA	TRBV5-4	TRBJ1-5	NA	TGTGCCAGCAGCTCCCGCGGGTGGATTAATCAGCCCCAGCATTTT	CASSSRGWINQPQHF
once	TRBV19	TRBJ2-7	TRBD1	TGTGCCAGTAGGGACAGGGATCTCTCCTACGAGCAGTACTTC	CASRDRDLSYEQYF
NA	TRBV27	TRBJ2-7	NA	TGTGCCAGCAGTCAACAGGGTTTTTCCTACGAGCAGTACTTC	CASSQQGFSYEQYF
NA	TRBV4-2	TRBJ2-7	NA	TGTGCCAGCAGCCAAGTAACCGGCCAGGCCTACGAGCAGTACTTC	CASSQVTGQAYEQYF
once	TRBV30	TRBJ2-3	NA	TGTGCCTGGAGTTCAACGGTACTAGAAGATACGCAGTATTTT	CAWSSTVLEDTQYF
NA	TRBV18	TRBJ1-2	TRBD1	TGTGCCAGCTCACTACGCTATTTGGACAGGGGATTAGATGGCTACACCTTC	CASSLRYLDRGLDGYTF
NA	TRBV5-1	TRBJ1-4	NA	TGCGCCAGCAGCGAACAGGGTATAGTCCTCACTAATGAAAAACTGTTTTTT	CASSEQGIVLTNEKLFF
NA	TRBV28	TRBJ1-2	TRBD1	TGTGCCAGCACCTCATCCACAGGGGTGGATTACTATGGCTACACCTTC	CASTSSTGVDYYGYTF
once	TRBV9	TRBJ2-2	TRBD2	TGTGCCAGCAGCGCGGGACTAGCGGACGGGGAGCTGTTTTTT	CASSAGLADGELFF
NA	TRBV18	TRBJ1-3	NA	TGTGCCAGCTCCACGGGACCTGGAAACACCATATATTTT	CASSTGPGNTIYF
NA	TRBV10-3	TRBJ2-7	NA	TGTGCCATCAGCGAGGTGAAACAGACCTACGAGCAGTACTTC	CAISEVKQTYEQYF
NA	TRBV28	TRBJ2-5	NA	TGTGCCAGCAGTCTTGGAAGGTCGCAAGAGACCCAGTACTTC	CASSLGRSQETQYF
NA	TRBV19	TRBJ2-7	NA	TGTGCCAGTAGGCAGGGTCCACACGAGCAGTACTTC	CASRQGPHEQYF
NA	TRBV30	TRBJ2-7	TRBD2	TGTGCCTGGAGTAGTACTAGCGGGGTCTCCTACGAGCAGTACTTC	CAWSSTSGVSYEQYF
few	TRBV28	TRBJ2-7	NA	TGTGCCAGCAGTTCAGCGACAGGACCCTACGAGCAGTACTTC	CASSSATGPYEQYF